The rows below give T cell receptor beta chains drawn from one sample of a study of OX40 agonist ivuxolimab in advanced cancers. Produced via immunoSEQ multiplex PCR; TCRdb's table is partial and in-frame only. The sample has about 73,000 clones; around 86% are singletons. The source was CD4+ or CD8+ T cells sorted from blood, collected in a trial of the OX40 agonist ivuxolimab. These TCRs come from an adult with an advanced solid tumor such as melanoma, head and neck, liver or kidney cancer. Both conserved end residues are part of each CDR3. Fields, in order: J gene, V gene, D gene, clone size, CDR3 DNA, CDR3 protein. A D gene is named only where the DNA matches it firmly. Only part of the rows carry a size: once, few, many, or a class if the clone is expanded.

j_call: TRBJ1-5
v_call: TRBV5-1
d_call: NA
clone_size: NA
cdr3_nt: TGCGCCAGCAGCCCGACCCTGGGTAATCAGCCCCAGCATTTT
cdr3_aa: CASSPTLGNQPQHF

j_call: TRBJ1-1
v_call: TRBV5-1
d_call: NA
clone_size: NA
cdr3_nt: TGCGCCAGCTCCGCCGGGGGGAACACTGAAGCTTTCTTT
cdr3_aa: CASSAGGNTEAFF

j_call: TRBJ2-3
v_call: TRBV11-2
d_call: TRBD2
clone_size: NA
cdr3_nt: TGTGCCAGCAGCCCAGGTCATCTAGCGGGGGGACGCACAGATACGCAGTATTTT
cdr3_aa: CASSPGHLAGGRTDTQYF

j_call: TRBJ1-1
v_call: TRBV6-5
d_call: NA
clone_size: once
cdr3_nt: TGTGCCAGCAGTTTACAGGTCTTGACTGAAGCTTTCTTT
cdr3_aa: CASSLQVLTEAFF

j_call: TRBJ2-1
v_call: TRBV18
d_call: NA
clone_size: once
cdr3_nt: TGTGCCAGCTCACCAAGCAACGGACAGAGGCCGGGCAATGAGCAGTTCTTC
cdr3_aa: CASSPSNGQRPGNEQFF

j_call: TRBJ1-3
v_call: TRBV14
d_call: NA
clone_size: NA
cdr3_nt: TGTGCCAGCAGCGGAACCGGGACAATTAGGCACTTT
cdr3_aa: CASSGTGTIRHF

j_call: TRBJ1-2
v_call: TRBV5-6
d_call: NA
clone_size: NA
cdr3_nt: TGTGCCAGCAGCACCGTCGACGCGGGGGGGCGCGGTGGCTACACCTTC
cdr3_aa: CASSTVDAGGRGGYTF

j_call: TRBJ2-1
v_call: TRBV7-2
d_call: NA
clone_size: once
cdr3_nt: TGTGCCAGCAGCTTAGGATCCGGACAGTTTTATGAGCAGTTCTTC
cdr3_aa: CASSLGSGQFYEQFF

j_call: TRBJ2-7
v_call: TRBV7-2
d_call: NA
clone_size: once
cdr3_nt: TGTGCCAGCAGCCTCGATCGACGCAGCTACGGGCAGTACTTC
cdr3_aa: CASSLDRRSYGQYF

j_call: TRBJ2-5
v_call: TRBV6-1
d_call: TRBD1
clone_size: few
cdr3_nt: TGTGCCAGCAGGCAGGGACAGGGAGAGACCCAGTACTTC
cdr3_aa: CASRQGQGETQYF

j_call: TRBJ2-2
v_call: TRBV5-8
d_call: TRBD1
clone_size: NA
cdr3_nt: TGTGCCAGCAGCGTGGGGACAGGGGTGAACACCGGGGAGCTGTTTTTT
cdr3_aa: CASSVGTGVNTGELFF

j_call: TRBJ2-7
v_call: TRBV2
d_call: NA
clone_size: NA
cdr3_nt: TGTGCCAGCAGTCCACAGCTGGTGCACGAGCAGTACTTC
cdr3_aa: CASSPQLVHEQYF

j_call: TRBJ1-6
v_call: TRBV9
d_call: NA
clone_size: once
cdr3_nt: TGTGCCAGCAGCGTAGACGGGAGCTCCTATAATTCACCCCTCCACTTT
cdr3_aa: CASSVDGSSYNSPLHF

j_call: TRBJ1-4
v_call: TRBV9
d_call: TRBD1
clone_size: once
cdr3_nt: TGTGCCAGCAGCGAAGGGGACAGGGCGGATGAAAAACTGTTTTTT
cdr3_aa: CASSEGDRADEKLFF

j_call: TRBJ2-3
v_call: TRBV7-3
d_call: NA
clone_size: NA
cdr3_nt: TGTGCCAGCAGCCCGAGTTTAGGCGGAGATACGCAGTATTTT
cdr3_aa: CASSPSLGGDTQYF

j_call: TRBJ1-2
v_call: TRBV29-1
d_call: NA
clone_size: NA
cdr3_nt: TGCAGCGTTGGAGGGCACTATGGCTACACCTTC
cdr3_aa: CSVGGHYGYTF

j_call: TRBJ1-3
v_call: TRBV7-3
d_call: TRBD1
clone_size: NA
cdr3_nt: TGTGCCAGCAGCTTACATCTCGACAGGGGCTCTGGAAACACCATATATTTT
cdr3_aa: CASSLHLDRGSGNTIYF

j_call: TRBJ1-1
v_call: TRBV18
d_call: NA
clone_size: NA
cdr3_nt: TGTGCCAGCTCACCACCGTCGGGAATGAACACTGAAGCTTTCTTT
cdr3_aa: CASSPPSGMNTEAFF

j_call: TRBJ2-1
v_call: TRBV6-4
d_call: TRBD1
clone_size: NA
cdr3_nt: TGTGCCAGCAGTGCGGACAGGGGATACAATGAGCAGTTCTTC
cdr3_aa: CASSADRGYNEQFF

j_call: TRBJ2-1
v_call: TRBV6-1
d_call: NA
clone_size: NA
cdr3_nt: TGTGCCAGCAGCCGCAGATTCAATGAGCAGTTCTTC
cdr3_aa: CASSRRFNEQFF

j_call: TRBJ1-5
v_call: TRBV29-1
d_call: NA
clone_size: NA
cdr3_nt: TGCAGCGCCGGGGGTCCGGTAGGGGGCAATCAGCCCCAGCATTTT
cdr3_aa: CSAGGPVGGNQPQHF

j_call: TRBJ2-5
v_call: TRBV19
d_call: NA
clone_size: NA
cdr3_nt: TGTGCCAGTAGTATCCATCTAGGGAAGGGAGAAAAGACCCAGTACTTC
cdr3_aa: CASSIHLGKGEKTQYF

j_call: TRBJ1-2
v_call: TRBV5-6
d_call: NA
clone_size: few
cdr3_nt: TGTGCCAGCAGCTTCGTCTTAGAACCCAACTATGGCTACACCTTC
cdr3_aa: CASSFVLEPNYGYTF

j_call: TRBJ1-2
v_call: TRBV18
d_call: TRBD1
clone_size: NA
cdr3_nt: TGTGCCAGCTCACAACTAGACAGGGGAGGAAACTATGGCTACACCTTC
cdr3_aa: CASSQLDRGGNYGYTF

j_call: TRBJ2-1
v_call: TRBV5-1
d_call: NA
clone_size: NA
cdr3_nt: TGCGCCAGCAGCTCCCGTCCCCCGGGGGCTTTTGAGCAGTTCTTC
cdr3_aa: CASSSRPPGAFEQFF

j_call: TRBJ2-2
v_call: TRBV6-6
d_call: NA
clone_size: NA
cdr3_nt: TGTGCCAGCATCGCCCCGGGCCCTTTCGCCGGGGAGCTGTTTTTT
cdr3_aa: CASIAPGPFAGELFF

j_call: TRBJ1-2
v_call: TRBV27
d_call: NA
clone_size: NA
cdr3_nt: TGTGCCAGCAGTTTCAATGGCGGGAACTATGGCTACACCTTC
cdr3_aa: CASSFNGGNYGYTF

j_call: TRBJ2-5
v_call: TRBV5-6
d_call: NA
clone_size: NA
cdr3_nt: TGTGCCAGCAGCTTGGCCGGGGCTCAAGAGACCCAGTACTTC
cdr3_aa: CASSLAGAQETQYF

j_call: TRBJ1-1
v_call: TRBV19
d_call: NA
clone_size: NA
cdr3_nt: TGTGCCAGTAGTATGGAGGGGTACTTAGCAGGGGACACTGAAGCTTTCTTT
cdr3_aa: CASSMEGYLAGDTEAFF

j_call: TRBJ2-7
v_call: TRBV6-5
d_call: TRBD1
clone_size: once
cdr3_nt: TGTGCCAGCATGCGGACAGGGGCTACCTACGAGCAGTACTTC
cdr3_aa: CASMRTGATYEQYF

j_call: TRBJ2-7
v_call: TRBV4-1
d_call: TRBD2
clone_size: NA
cdr3_nt: TGCGCCAGCAGCCAAAATAGCGGGGCCTCCTACGAGCAGTACTTC
cdr3_aa: CASSQNSGASYEQYF

j_call: TRBJ1-2
v_call: TRBV25-1
d_call: NA
clone_size: NA
cdr3_nt: TGTGCCAGCAGTGATAGGGGGTATGGCTACACCTTC
cdr3_aa: CASSDRGYGYTF

j_call: TRBJ1-2
v_call: TRBV4-2
d_call: NA
clone_size: NA
cdr3_nt: TGTGCCAGCAGCCAAGAAGGTGCAGTAGGCTACACCTTC
cdr3_aa: CASSQEGAVGYTF

j_call: TRBJ2-1
v_call: TRBV4-3
d_call: NA
clone_size: NA
cdr3_nt: TGCGCCAGCAGCACAGCGAGCGACCGGGAATTCAATGAGCAGTTCTTC
cdr3_aa: CASSTASDREFNEQFF

j_call: TRBJ2-1
v_call: TRBV7-2
d_call: TRBD2
clone_size: NA
cdr3_nt: TGTGCCAGCAGCTTATTCCTAGCGGGGGGGCGTGAGCAGTTCTTC
cdr3_aa: CASSLFLAGGREQFF

j_call: TRBJ2-7
v_call: TRBV7-3
d_call: TRBD2
clone_size: NA
cdr3_nt: TGCGCCAGCAGCCAAGGCAGCGGGGGGCTCTACGAGCAGTACTTC
cdr3_aa: CASSQGSGGLYEQYF

j_call: TRBJ1-4
v_call: TRBV5-4
d_call: TRBD1
clone_size: NA
cdr3_nt: TGTGCCAGCAGCCCCGGACAGGGCGACGAAAAACTGTTTTTT
cdr3_aa: CASSPGQGDEKLFF

j_call: TRBJ2-1
v_call: TRBV7-2
d_call: NA
clone_size: once
cdr3_nt: TGTGCCAGCAGCCCCGGACCCGGGGACAATGAGCAGTTCTTC
cdr3_aa: CASSPGPGDNEQFF

j_call: TRBJ2-5
v_call: TRBV7-2
d_call: TRBD1
clone_size: few
cdr3_nt: TGTGCCAGCAGCCCATGGACAGGGAGGCAAGAGACCCAGTACTTC
cdr3_aa: CASSPWTGRQETQYF

j_call: TRBJ1-1
v_call: TRBV6-1
d_call: NA
clone_size: NA
cdr3_nt: TGTGCCAGCAGTGAAGCGCAGTTGTATAGGGGGGGGACTGAAGCTTTCTTT
cdr3_aa: CASSEAQLYRGGTEAFF

j_call: TRBJ1-5
v_call: TRBV4-2
d_call: NA
clone_size: NA
cdr3_nt: TGTGCCAGCAGCCAAGAAGGGCAGGGAAAGGGGCCCCAGCATTTT
cdr3_aa: CASSQEGQGKGPQHF